Below are 21 T cell receptor beta chains sequenced from a single sample in a study of T cell repertoires in ileal Crohn's disease. The assay was immunoSEQ multiplex PCR, and TCRdb's table has in-frame clones only and misses some. The top ten clones hold around 5.5% of a sample with about 16,000 clones, approximately 86% of them seen once. The sequenced material came from ileal tissue. The receptors here all came from an adult with Crohn's disease.

The CDR3 DNA is TGTGCCAGCAGCTACAGGACTAACTATGGCTACACCTTC. Residues: CASSYRTNYGYTF. The V call is TRBV2, the J call TRBJ1-2; a weak D match, TRBD1 (5 bases). Deletions cut 6 bases from V and 0 bases from J, with 8 bases between. Germline CDR1 and CDR2: SNHLY and FYNNEI. The CDR3 is 13 residues long.

The genes are TRBV6-1 and TRBJ2-1; 9 bases are shared with TRBD2. The CDR3 has 15 residues. Germline values: CDR1 MNHNS, CDR2 SASEGT. After removal of 0 bases from V and 3 bases from J, the junction contained 0 bases not matched to a gene. The CDR3 DNA reads as TGTGCCAGCAGTGAAGCTAGCGGGAGCTACAATGAGCAGTTCTTC. Translation gives CASSEASGSYNEQFF.

The chain recombines TRBV5-6 with TRBJ2-4; 8 bases map to TRBD1. Germline values: CDR1 SGHDT, CDR2 YYEEEE. This CDR3 spans 16 amino acids. V was clipped by 0 bases and J by 2 bases; unmatched bases: 4. This CDR3 reads CASSLAGGWSKNIQYF. The CDR3 region has the DNA TGTGCCAGCAGCTTGGCAGGGGGCTGGTCCAAAAACATTCAGTACTTC.

The gene calls are TRBV30 and TRBJ1-2; D uncertain. From germline, CDR1 is GTSNPN and CDR2 SVGIG (reference sequence). Deletions cut 1 base from V and 8 bases from J, with 8 bases between. The CDR3 loop spans 11 amino acids. The CDR3 protein is CAWSDLRGYTF. The CDR3 region has the DNA TGTGCCTGGAGTGATCTCCGGGGCTACACCTTC.

The CDR3 bases are TGTGCCAGCAGCTCACAGGGTCGGATTGAAGCTTTCTTT. Amino acids: CASSSQGRIEAFF. The genes are TRBV7-9 and TRBJ1-1; TRBD1 might be the D (6 bases). Germline loops: CDR1 SEHNR, CDR2 FQNEAQ (reference sequence). The V gene lost 4 bases and the J gene lost 7 bases, with 13 bases spanning the gap. This CDR3 region has 13 residues.

The V gene is TRBV7-9, the J gene TRBJ2-7; tentative D call: TRBD2 (6 bases). The V gene's germline CDR1 is SEHNR and CDR2 FQNEAQ (reference sequence). V was clipped by 5 bases and J by 1 base, with 21 bases between them. The CDR3 consists of 17 residues. In nucleotides, the CDR3 is TGTGCCAGCAGCCCCCGTTTGAGCGGGCCACATTCCTACGAGCAGTACTTC. Residues: CASSPRLSGPHSYEQYF.

This clone showed up just once. V gene TRBV30 combines with J gene TRBJ2-3, with a weak D call TRBD1 (5 bases). Deletions cut 0 bases from V and 14 bases from J, with 24 bases between. The CDR3 has 15 amino acids. Germline CDR1 and CDR2: GTSNPN and SVGIG (reference sequence). The CDR3 here is CAWSVLRGQFFDPYF. CDR3 DNA sequence: TGTGCCTGGAGTGTACTAAGGGGCCAGTTTTTCGACCCGTATTTT.

J is TRBJ2-7 and V is TRBV7-9; 9 positions match TRBD2. The length of the CDR3 is 16 residues. V lost 8 bases, J lost 3 bases, and 14 bases stayed unmatched. Per germline, CDR1 SEHNR and CDR2 FQNEAQ (reference sequence). CDR3 region: CASSSGLAGIYYEQYF. The CDR3 DNA reads TGTGCCAGCTCATCAGGCCTAGCGGGGATCTACTACGAGCAGTACTTC.

DNA for the CDR3: TGTGCCAGCAGCTTAGGAGGGGGATTGGATACGCAGTATTTT. Its protein is CASSLGGGLDTQYF. V is TRBV11-2 and J is TRBJ2-3; D is possibly TRBD1 (6 bases). In germline, CDR1 is SGHAT, CDR2 FQNNGV. V shed 1 base and J shed 6 bases, with 11 bases lying between them. The length of the CDR3 is 14 residues.

The chain joins TRBV29-1 to TRBJ2-5; D unclear. The CDR3 runs to 10 residues. Germline V gene lookup returns CDR1 SQVTM and CDR2 ANQGSEA. The V end lost 7 bases, the J end lost 2 bases, and 5 bases lay between the germline ends. In DNA, the CDR3 is TGCAGCGCCCTACAAGAGACCCAGTACTTC. This sequence encodes CSALQETQYF.

The chain has TRBV30 and TRBJ2-1; 9 bases line up with TRBD1. The germline CDR1 and CDR2 sequences are GTSNPN and SVGIG (reference sequence). CDR3 length: 13 residues. V lost 4 bases to trimming and J lost 8 bases; unmatched junction nucleotides: 6. Here the CDR3 DNA reads TGTGCCTGGATCGGGACAGGGTTTGATGAGCAGTTCTTC. The encoded protein is CAWIGTGFDEQFF.

There are a few counts of this clone. This chain joins TRBV7-9 and TRBJ1-1, with a possible D match to TRBD1 (5 bases). Trimming took 5 bases from V and 5 from J, leaving 12 bases between them. The CDR3 runs to 13 residues. CDR1 is SEHNR and CDR2 is FQNEAQ in the germline V gene (reference sequence). CDR3 protein: CASSPQGRTEAFF. DNA for the CDR3: TGTGCCAGCAGCCCCCAGGGTAGGACTGAAGCTTTCTTT.

J is TRBJ2-2 and V is TRBV7-3; D gene uncertain. The germline CDR1 and CDR2 sequences are SGHTA and FQGTGA. The CDR3 totals 13 residues. V dropped 5 bases and J dropped 5 bases, with 9 bases sitting between them. This CDR3 reads CASSRSQTGELFF. CDR3 nucleotide sequence: TGTGCCAGCAGCCGATCTCAGACCGGGGAGCTGTTTTTT.

This clone was found once. The chain uses TRBV7-8 and TRBJ2-7; TRBD2 aligns across 11 bases. Losses at the gene ends were 3 bases for V and 2 bases for J; bases not matched to a gene: 3. This CDR3 has 15 amino acids. The germline V gene has CDR1 SGHVS and CDR2 FQNEAQ. CDR3 nucleotides: TGTGCCAGCAGCTTTACGACTAGCGGGGCCTACGAGCAGTACTTC. Encoded protein: CASSFTTSGAYEQYF.

This rearrangement joins TRBV7-2 to TRBJ2-7; 8 positions agree with TRBD2. The CDR3 spans 15 residues. V shed 4 bases and J 0 bases; nucleotides not matched to a gene: 5. Germline V lookup: CDR1 SGHTA, CDR2 FQGNSA. DNA of the CDR3: TGTGCCAGCAGCTCCTCCGGGACTAGCTCCTACGAGCAGTACTTC. Protein sequence: CASSSSGTSSYEQYF.

A few counts support this clone. The rearrangement joins TRBV5-1 to TRBJ2-3, with 9 nucleotides matching TRBD2. The CDR3 sequence is 13 residues long. Trimming cost V 6 bases and J 1 base; bases outside gene matches: 0. Germline values: CDR1 SGHRS, CDR2 YFSETQ. Here the CDR3 reads CASKREGTDTQYF. The CDR3 nucleotides read TGCGCCAGCAAGCGGGAGGGCACAGATACGCAGTATTTT.

To note about this clone: The sample contains more than one DNA sequence encoding this CDR3. The chain uses TRBV2 and TRBJ2-1, with D possibly matching TRBD2 (5 bases). The CDR3 runs 12 residues. V was trimmed by 4 bases and J by 9 bases, leaving 10 bases between them. The germline V gene has CDR1 SNHLY and CDR2 FYNNEI. In DNA form, the CDR3 reads TGTGCCAGCAGTGTGCGGGTAGGTGAGCAGTTCTTC. As protein: CASSVRVGEQFF.

The chain couples TRBV6-8 to TRBJ1-2; perhaps TRBD1 as D (6 bases). The germline gives CDR1 MNHGY, CDR2 SAAAGT. Trimming left V 5 bases short and J 0 bases short, with 19 bases between. There are 17 residues in the CDR3. The CDR3 nucleotides are TGTGCCAGCAGTCACGTGGGCAGGGGCTATCCTAACTATGGCTACACCTTC. Protein: CASSHVGRGYPNYGYTF.

In this sample, this clone turned up a few times. The chain couples TRBV5-1 to TRBJ1-2; D gene uncertain. Per the germline V gene, CDR1 is SGHRS and CDR2 is YFSETQ. This CDR3 has 16 amino acids. V was shortened by 5 bases and J by 1 base, with 18 bases between the two germline ends. The CDR3 loop reads CASSPLREVNNYGYTF. The CDR3 DNA is TGCGCCAGCAGTCCATTAAGGGAGGTCAATAACTATGGCTACACCTTC.

This chain connects TRBV6-4 to TRBJ2-3; D possibly corresponds to TRBD1 (6 bases). V lost 0 bases, J lost 0 bases, and 10 bases lay in between. From germline, CDR1 is MRHNA and CDR2 SNTAGT. The CDR3 sequence is 16 residues long. Here the CDR3 DNA reads TGTGCCAGCAGTGACTCGCCAGACAGGAGCACAGATACGCAGTATTTT. It translates to CASSDSPDRSTDTQYF.

The chain recombines TRBV18 with TRBJ1-3; D remains unclear. V was shortened by 3 bases and J by 0 bases, with 12 bases between the two germline ends. Germline V lookup: CDR1 KGHSH, CDR2 LQKENI. CDR3 length: 16 residues. This chain's CDR3 is CASSPAFDTSGNTIYF. CDR3 nucleotides: TGTGCCAGCTCACCTGCTTTTGACACCTCTGGAAACACCATATATTTT.